Below are 21 T cell receptor beta chains sequenced from a single sample in a study of blood T cells in healthy people across ages. Sample-barcoded 5' priming and a J-beta primer mix drove a second PCR of 7 to 11 cycles. One entry per CDR3 protein, called by TCRdb with MiXCR from the 5' RACE reads. The repertoire holds around 970,000 distinct CDR3 sequences, with roughly 47% as singletons. Sequencing used blood. The receptor source for this set is a woman aged 55-70 years in good health.

This clonotype was observed many times. This chain links TRBV11-3 with TRBJ2-1, with 7 nucleotides matching TRBD2. The CDR3 loop spans 14 amino acids. The V gene's germline CDR1 is SGHNT and CDR2 YENEEA. V dropped 3 bases and J dropped 6; count of bases not matched to a gene: 5. The CDR3 DNA is TGTGCCAGCAGCTTCGCGGGAGAGGGCAATGAGCAGTTCTTC. This gives the protein CASSFAGEGNEQFF. Full variable domain (missing parts from reference TRBV11-3 and TRBJ2-1): EAGVVQSPRYKIIEKKQPVAFWCNPISGHNTLYWYLQNLGQGPELLIRYENEEAVDDSQLPKDRFSAERLKGVDSTLKIQPAELGDSAVYLCASSFAGEGNEQFFGPGTRLTVL.

This clonotype was seen only once. The genes are TRBV29-1 and TRBJ1-1; 10 bases match TRBD1. CDR1 and CDR2 from the germline V gene are SQVTM and ANQGSEA. Losses at the gene ends were 3 bases for V and 4 bases for J; bases not matched to a gene: 5. CDR3 length: 14 amino acids. The CDR3 region has the DNA TGCAGCGTTGAGTACGGGACAGGGGTCACTGAAGCTTTCTTT. This codes for CSVEYGTGVTEAFF.

The J gene is TRBJ2-5, the V gene TRBV3-1, with 9 bases that match TRBD2. CDR3 length equals 16 residues. The V gene end was trimmed by 2 bases and the J gene end by 7 bases; junction bases not matched to a gene: 11. Germline V CDR1 and CDR2: LGHDT, YNNKEL (reference sequence). This CDR3 is CASSQWREGVRGTQYF. DNA of the CDR3: TGTGCCAGCAGCCAATGGCGGGAGGGCGTAAGGGGGACCCAGTACTTC.

This clonotype appeared a single time. This rearrangement joins TRBV6-2 or TRBV6-3 to TRBJ2-5; D is possibly TRBD2 (6 bases). V dropped 7 bases and J dropped 1 base, with 13 bases sitting between them. Looked up from germline, CDR1 is MNHEY and CDR2 is SVGEGT. This CDR3 is 14 amino acids long. CDR3 bases: TGTGCCAGCAACCCTTATAGCGGCCAAGAGACCCAGTACTTC. Amino acid sequence: CASNPYSGQETQYF.

V and J are TRBV29-1 and TRBJ2-7; 9 bases align to TRBD2. Near its end, the DNA agrees better with TRBJ2-5, so the J call may be wrong. CDR1 SQVTM and CDR2 ANQGSEA come from the germline V gene. There are 14 residues in the CDR3. The CDR3 coding sequence is TGCAGCGCCCGAGGTAGCGGGAGCAAGGAGACCCAGTACTTC. Amino acid sequence: CSARGSGSKETQYF.

This clonotype occurred once. At one of its ends the junction is not consistent with the germline gene, which may arise from a read error. This chain joins TRBV7-3 and TRBJ2-7; D not certain. Germline V gene lookup returns CDR1 SGHTA and CDR2 FQGTGA. This CDR3 contains 15 residues. CDR3 region: CAGSISPAQSYEQYF. The DNA for the CDR3 is TGTGCCGGCAGCATTTCACCAGCCCAGTCCTACGAGCAGTACTTC. The whole variable domain, remainder taken from reference TRBV7-3 and TRBJ2-7, is GAGVSQTPSNKVTEKGKYVELRCDPISGHTALYWYRQSLGQGPEFLIYFQGTGAADDSGLPNDRFFAVRPEGSVSTLKIQRTERGDSAVYLCAGSISPAQSYEQYFGPGTRLTVT.

This clonotype occurred a few times. V and J are TRBV10-1 and TRBJ2-3; 15 bases match TRBD2. Germline V CDR1 and CDR2: WNHNN, SYGVQD (reference sequence). Trimming took 8 bases from V and 0 from J; bases not matched to a gene: 6. This CDR3 comprises 17 residues. The CDR3 DNA reads as TGCGCCAGCCTCGGACTAGCGGGAGGGCATAGCACAGATACGCAGTATTTT. Translation gives CASLGLAGGHSTDTQYF.

In regard to this clonotype: It may be a read error: a sequence one base away is much more abundant. This chain connects TRBV4-1 to TRBJ2-7; 7 bases match TRBD2. The CDR3 extends over 15 amino acids. From germline, CDR1 is MGHRA and CDR2 YSYEKL. In DNA form, the CDR3 reads TGCGCCAGCAGCCACCTGCTAGCGGCGGCCTACGGGCAGTACTTC. This sequence encodes CASSHLLAAAYGQYF.

This clonotype was seen only a few times. The V gene is TRBV12-3 or TRBV12-4, the J gene TRBJ2-3; 8 bases match TRBD1. This CDR3 comprises 15 residues. V shed 6 bases, J shed 2 bases, and the junction held 7 bases outside the gene matches. The CDR3, as DNA: TGTGCCAGCAGCCGACAGGGGCGCACCACAGATACGCAGTATTTT. Protein: CASSRQGRTTDTQYF.

The chain joins TRBV11-2 to TRBJ2-2; 9 positions match TRBD2. CDR1 and CDR2 (germline): SGHAT, FQNNGV. V was pared by 2 bases and J by 6 bases, with 4 bases of the junction left unmatched. This CDR3 has 15 amino acids. As DNA, the CDR3 is TGTGCCAGCAGCTTACGTCCTAGCGGGGCCGGGGAGCTGTTTTTT. Its protein product is CASSLRPSGAGELFF.

The chain couples TRBV29-1 to TRBJ2-5; D is perhaps TRBD2 (5 bases). The V end lost 6 bases, the J end lost 4 bases, and 15 bases lay between the germline ends. Germline CDR1 is SQVTM and CDR2 is ANQGSEA. CDR3 size: 13 residues. The CDR3 nucleotides are TGCAGCGTGCCGAAGGGTGAGGGAGAGACCCAGTACTTC. Translation: CSVPKGEGETQYF. Looking up the rest from reference TRBV29-1 and TRBJ2-5 gives the full variable domain: SAVISQKPSRDICQRGTSLTIQCQVDSQVTMMFWYRQQPGQSLTLIATANQGSEATYESGFVIDKFPISRPNLTFSTLTVSNMSPEDSSIYLCSVPKGEGETQYFGPGTRLLVL.

The chain uses TRBV20-1 and TRBJ2-7; tentative D call: TRBD2 (6 bases). Germline values: CDR1 DFQATT, CDR2 SNEGSKA (reference sequence). The V end lost 0 bases, the J end lost 2 bases, and 14 bases lay between the germline ends. CDR3 length equals 15 residues. CDR3 DNA sequence: TGCAGTGCTAGAGACCATAGCGGCTCACCCTACGAGCAGTACTTC. It is translated as CSARDHSGSPYEQYF.

The V gene is TRBV9, the J gene TRBJ2-7; TRBD1 or TRBD2 may be the D gene (5 bases each). The V gene lost 10 bases and the J gene lost 6 bases, with 26 bases spanning the gap. The CDR3 is made up of 15 amino acids. Germline-derived CDR1 and CDR2 are SGDLS and YYNGEE. CDR3 in amino acids: CAAQRWGKKGCEQYF. The CDR3 DNA reads TGTGCCGCTCAACGGTGGGGGAAGAAGGGATGCGAGCAGTACTTC.

The chain couples TRBV7-9 to TRBJ1-2; D is ambiguous. Per the germline V gene, CDR1 is SEHNR and CDR2 is FQNEAQ (reference sequence). The CDR3 sequence is 13 residues long. V lost 2 bases, J lost 3 bases, and 7 bases lay in between. CDR3 sequence (DNA): TGTGCCAGCAGCTTACAGGTCGACTATGGCTACACCTTC. Translation gives CASSLQVDYGYTF.

This clonotype was seen a few times. V is TRBV11-2 and J is TRBJ1-2; no definite D call. Trimming pared 0 bases from V and 7 bases from J, leaving 6 bases between. CDR1 is SGHAT, CDR2 FQNNGV, per germline. The CDR3 spans 12 residues. CDR3 region: CASSLETRGYTF. CDR3 in DNA: TGTGCCAGCAGCTTAGAAACACGTGGCTACACCTTC.

The chain combines TRBV12-3 or TRBV12-4 with TRBJ2-3; 10 bases are shared with TRBD2. Trimming at V came to 6 bases and at J to 5 bases, leaving 5 bases not matched to a gene. CDR3 size: 14 residues. The CDR3 is CASRSLAGEDTQYF. The CDR3 region has the DNA TGTGCCAGCAGATCCCTAGCGGGAGAAGATACGCAGTATTTT.

The chain uses TRBV2 and TRBJ2-3; no firm D call. The CDR3 has 14 residues. Per the germline V gene, CDR1 is SNHLY and CDR2 is FYNNEI. Trimming cost V 11 bases and J 0 bases, with 15 bases left between them. As DNA, the CDR3 is TGTGCCTTCCCCCGGTCTGCGAGCACAGATACGCAGTATTTT. This encodes CAFPRSASTDTQYF.

This chain links TRBV27 with TRBJ1-5; D uncertain. This CDR3 spans 13 amino acids. V lost 5 bases to trimming and J lost 4 bases, with 9 bases between them. Germline loops: CDR1 MNHEY, CDR2 SMNVEV (reference sequence). As DNA, the CDR3 is TGTGCCAGCAGTGTGTTAAGGAATCAGCCCCAGCATTTT. Its protein is CASSVLRNQPQHF.

J is TRBJ2-3 and V is TRBV20-1, with 8 positions matching TRBD2. V lost 5 bases and J lost 2; bases outside the gene matches: 9. The germline V gene has CDR1 DFQATT and CDR2 SNEGSKA (reference sequence). The CDR3 spans 15 residues. The CDR3: CSALRGSGNTDTQYF. The CDR3 region has the DNA TGCAGTGCTCTCCGGGGTAGCGGGAACACAGATACGCAGTATTTT.

This clonotype was picked up a small number of times. The chain joins TRBV3-1 to TRBJ2-6; D gene unclear. Germline V gene data show CDR1 as LGHDT and CDR2 as YNNKEL (reference sequence). The CDR3 runs to 16 residues. Trimming removed 0 bases from V and 0 bases from J, with 6 bases in between. For the CDR3, the DNA is TGTGCCAGCAGCCAAGATCTGGCCTCTGGGGCCAACGTCCTGACTTTC. Residues: CASSQDLASGANVLTF.

The genes are TRBV20-1 and TRBJ1-2; unclear D gene. Germline V gives CDR1 DFQATT, CDR2 SNEGSKA (reference sequence). Deletions cut 4 bases from V and 8 bases from J, with 17 bases between. The CDR3 runs to 13 residues. CDR3 protein: CSAIGWARSGYTF. The DNA for the CDR3 is TGCAGTGCTATTGGGTGGGCTAGATCCGGCTACACCTTC.